This entry lists 22 T cell receptor beta chains sequenced from one sample in a study of blood T cell repertoires in COVID-19. Only in-frame clones appear in the TCRdb table, and some are missing; sequencing was by immunoSEQ multiplex PCR. The repertoire holds about 190,000 clones, with around 84% as singletons. Sequencing was performed on peripheral blood. The receptors derive from a human donor in a cohort sampled during active COVID-19.

This sequence joins TRBV3-1 (or the pseudogene TRBV3-2) and TRBJ2-2, with a possible D match to TRBD2 (5 bases). The V end lost 4 bases, the J end lost 0 bases, and 9 bases lay between the germline ends. The CDR3 contains 15 residues. Germline values: CDR1 LGHDT, CDR2 YNNKEL (reference sequence). The CDR3 loop is CASSRGYANTGELFF. The CDR3 nucleotides read TGTGCCAGCAGCCGCGGGTACGCGAACACCGGGGAGCTGTTTTTT.

The chain couples TRBV10-3 to TRBJ1-4, with TRBD1 matching 7 bases. This CDR3 comprises 14 residues. Trimming removed 6 bases from V and 0 bases from J; junction bases left unmatched: 1. Per the germline V gene, CDR1 is ENHRY and CDR2 is SYGVKD. The DNA of the CDR3 is TGTGCCATCAGCGGGACAGCAACTAATGAAAAACTGTTTTTT. Translated: CAISGTATNEKLFF.

This sequence joins TRBV5-6 and TRBJ1-1; D is ambiguous. Germline CDR1 SGHDT, CDR2 YYEEEE. Trimming removed 5 bases at V and 5 bases at J, with 13 bases between. The CDR3 loop spans 13 amino acids. As DNA, the CDR3 is TGTGCCAGCAGGTCAAATAGGGAGACTGAAGCTTTCTTT. Encoded protein: CASRSNRETEAFF.

This chain connects TRBV7-9 to TRBJ1-6; 8 nucleotides line up with TRBD1. V lost 6 bases to trimming and J lost 7 bases; unmatched junction nucleotides: 5. CDR3 length: 14 amino acids. CDR1 SEHNR and CDR2 FQNEAQ come from the germline V gene (reference sequence). Here the CDR3 DNA reads TGTGCCAGCAGTAAGGGACAGGACAATTCACCCCTCCACTTT. Encoded protein: CASSKGQDNSPLHF.

J is TRBJ1-2 and V is TRBV19; 10 positions match TRBD1. Per the germline V gene, CDR1 is LNHDA and CDR2 is SQIVND (reference sequence). This CDR3 is 16 amino acids long. V trimming: 4 bases; J trimming: 3 bases; junction bases outside the gene matches: 8. The CDR3 protein is CASSNPATGGYYGYTF. The DNA for the CDR3 is TGTGCCAGTAGTAACCCCGCGACAGGGGGCTACTATGGCTACACCTTC. Variable domain in full (rest from reference TRBV19 and TRBJ1-2): DGGITQSPKYLFRKEGQNVTLSCEQNLNHDAMYWYRQDPGQGLRLIYYSQIVNDFQKGDIAEGYSVSREKKESFPLTVTSAQKNPTAFYLCASSNPATGGYYGYTFGSGTRLTVV.

The gene calls are TRBV28 and TRBJ2-5; 7 nucleotides line up with TRBD2. V dropped 5 bases and J dropped 2; count of bases not matched to a gene: 8. Germline loops: CDR1 MDHEN, CDR2 SYDVKM. This CDR3 is built from 15 residues. CDR3 nucleotides: TGTGCCAGCAGTGGGAGCGGGGTCGGGCAAGAGACCCAGTACTTC. Translating it yields CASSGSGVGQETQYF.

The chain employs TRBV7-6 and TRBJ2-1; 10 bases align to TRBD2. The V gene end was trimmed by 5 bases and the J gene end by 8 bases; junction bases not matched to a gene: 12. Germline loops: CDR1 SGHVS, CDR2 FNYEAQ. The CDR3 has 16 residues. CDR3: CASSEESGRALDEQFF. In DNA form, the CDR3 reads TGTGCCAGCAGCGAAGAAAGCGGGAGGGCCTTGGATGAGCAGTTCTTC.

The J gene is TRBJ2-3, the V gene TRBV6-5; D gene uncertain. The V gene lost 6 bases and the J gene lost 2 bases, with 12 bases spanning the gap. Germline CDR1 reads MNHEY; CDR2 reads SVGAGI. The CDR3 has 14 residues. The chain's CDR3 is CASSLTLNTDTQYF. The CDR3 nucleotides read TGTGCCAGCAGCCTTACATTAAACACAGATACGCAGTATTTT.

This chain joins TRBV15 and TRBJ2-5; perhaps TRBD1 as D (7 bases). This CDR3 spans 12 amino acids. Trimming pared 9 bases from V and 7 bases from J, leaving 15 bases between. Germline CDR1 and CDR2: LNHNV and YYDKDF (reference sequence). The CDR3 nucleotides read TGTGCCACTCAGGGGGGTTTGGGGACCCAGTACTTC. Protein product: CATQGGLGTQYF.

This clone has just one count. This chain connects TRBV18 to TRBJ2-7; D gene unclear. Germline V gives CDR1 KGHSH, CDR2 LQKENI. This CDR3 comprises 13 residues. Trimming left V 4 bases short and J 2 bases short, with 9 bases between. CDR3 DNA: TGTGCCAGCTCACAGACACGGACCTACGAGCAGTACGTC. This codes for CASSQTRTYEQYV.

The chain has TRBV6-5 and TRBJ1-2; possibly TRBD1 for D (6 bases). Germline loops: CDR1 MNHEY, CDR2 SVGAGI. There are 15 residues in the CDR3. The germline V and J ends were trimmed by 0 bases and 8 bases, with 16 bases remaining between them. The CDR3 DNA is TGTGCCAGCAGTTACTCGGGGGGGCGCCTCGGAGGCTACACCTTC. It encodes CASSYSGGRLGGYTF.

This clone appeared a few times. The chain carries TRBV7-9 and TRBJ2-3; 14 nucleotides match TRBD2. Germline values: CDR1 SEHNR, CDR2 FQNEAQ (reference sequence). V shed 6 bases, J shed 7 bases, and the junction held 12 bases outside the gene matches. The CDR3 contains 17 residues. The CDR3 reads CASSYDAGTSGSYTQYF. Here the CDR3 DNA reads TGTGCCAGCAGTTACGACGCCGGGACTAGCGGGAGCTATACGCAGTATTTT. The full variable domain, its missing parts supplied by reference TRBV7-9 and TRBJ2-3, is DTGVSQNPRHKITKRGQNVTFRCDPISEHNRLYWYRQTLGQGPEFLTYFQNEAQLEKSRLLSDRFSAERPKGSFSTLEIQRTEQGDSAMYLCASSYDAGTSGSYTQYFGPGTRLTVL.

The count of this clone is one. This chain joins TRBV5-1 and TRBJ2-7; D call uncertain. V was shortened by 0 bases and J by 5 bases, with 9 bases between the two germline ends. Germline CDR1 SGHRS, CDR2 YFSETQ. The CDR3 loop spans 13 amino acids. CDR3 DNA sequence: TGCGCCAGCAGCTTGGCCGCCCAGGACGAGCAGTACTTC. This encodes CASSLAAQDEQYF.

Turning to this clone: The sample contains more than one DNA sequence encoding this CDR3. The chain has TRBV11-2 and TRBJ1-6, with TRBD1 as a possible D gene (5 bases). Germline V CDR1 and CDR2: SGHAT, FQNNGV. Trimming took off 1 base at V and 7 bases at J, with 11 bases between the two ends. The CDR3 extends over 15 amino acids. As DNA, the CDR3 is TGTGCCAGCAGCTTAGTTGGCAGGGCAAATTCACCCCTCCACTTT. This sequence encodes CASSLVGRANSPLHF.

The rearrangement uses TRBV6-5 and TRBJ1-4, with a possible D match to TRBD1 (5 bases). Trimming removed 7 bases at V and 7 bases at J, with 19 bases between. There are 15 residues in the CDR3. CDR1 is MNHEY, CDR2 SVGAGI, per germline. In DNA form, the CDR3 reads TGTGCCAGCATGGACAATCGGGGAGGGAGTGAAAAACTGTTTTTT. Translating gives CASMDNRGGSEKLFF.

The rearrangement joins TRBV29-1 to TRBJ2-5, with D perhaps matching TRBD2 (7 bases). Trimming removed 4 bases at V and 2 bases at J, with 17 bases between. From germline, CDR1 is SQVTM and CDR2 ANQGSEA. This CDR3 comprises 15 residues. CDR3 DNA sequence: TGCAGCGTTGCCGAGGGGGGGGTCATTCAAGAGACCCAGTACTTC. This codes for CSVAEGGVIQETQYF. The full variable domain, with the rest looked up from reference TRBV29-1 and TRBJ2-5, is SAVISQKPSRDICQRGTSLTIQCQVDSQVTMMFWYRQQPGQSLTLIATANQGSEATYESGFVIDKFPISRPNLTFSTLTVSNMSPEDSSIYLCSVAEGGVIQETQYFGPGTRLLVL.

In this sample, this clone turned up a few times. The CDR3, as DNA: TGCAGCGTTGACGCGACAGGGTCTTATGAAAAACTGTTTTTT. Its translation: CSVDATGSYEKLFF. The chain joins TRBV29-1 to TRBJ1-4; 7 nucleotides align to TRBD1. Trimming took 3 bases from V and 6 from J; bases not matched to a gene: 7. Germline CDR1 is SQVTM and CDR2 is ANQGSEA. The CDR3 sequence is 14 residues long.

The chain uses TRBV21-1 and TRBJ2-7; TRBD2 was called by the table and not checked on the DNA. TRBV21-1 corresponds to a pseudogene. The CDR3 length is 15 residues. CDR3 bases: TGTGCCAGTAACAAACTGGAGGGGAGCTCCTACGAGCAGTACGTC. Translation gives CASNKLEGSSYEQYV.

V gene TRBV25-1 combines with J gene TRBJ2-5; 9 bases agree with TRBD1. Trimming removed 4 bases from V and 5 bases from J; junction bases left unmatched: 14. Germline V gives CDR1 MGHDK, CDR2 SYGVNS. The CDR3 covers 17 residues. The CDR3 loop is CASSGLGTGIVGETQYF. In DNA form, the CDR3 reads TGTGCCAGCAGTGGATTAGGGACAGGGATCGTAGGGGAGACCCAGTACTTC.

The gene calls are TRBV5-5 and TRBJ2-5; 7 nucleotides align to TRBD1. This CDR3 is 14 amino acids long. Germline CDR1 reads SGHKS; CDR2 reads YYEKEE (reference sequence). V was clipped by 3 bases and J by 2 bases; unmatched bases: 4. The CDR3: CASSSVRGQETQYF. CDR3 nucleotide sequence: TGTGCCAGCAGCTCGGTCAGGGGGCAAGAGACCCAGTACTTC.

This clone was observed a single time. V gene TRBV30 combines with J gene TRBJ2-2; D unresolved. Germline V gene lookup returns CDR1 GTSNPN and CDR2 SVGIG (reference sequence). The CDR3 loop spans 13 amino acids. V gave up 8 bases and J gave up 5 bases, with 15 bases separating them. The CDR3 loop is CAQSGVRTGELFF. The CDR3 coding sequence is TGTGCCCAGAGTGGAGTACGAACCGGGGAGCTGTTTTTT.

The CDR3 region is CAIGPTTRGNEQFF. The CDR3 coding sequence is TGTGCCATCGGGCCAACTACCCGGGGTAATGAGCAGTTCTTC. The V gene is TRBV15, the J gene TRBJ2-1; perhaps TRBD2 as D (5 bases). The V gene's germline CDR1 is LNHNV and CDR2 YYDKDF (reference sequence). Trimming removed 10 bases at V and 7 bases at J, with 20 bases between. The CDR3 consists of 14 residues.